Detailed here is one T cell receptor (beta chain). The data stem from a study of blood T cell repertoires in COVID-19. At the level of the study: Material from acute and convalescent COVID-19 was sourced from the United States, Italy and Spain. Nucleic acid was either cDNA or gDNA, and it came from T cells, B-cell-depleted T cells, or PBMCs.

Sequencing was performed with immunoSEQ multiplex PCR; in TCRdb, only in-frame clones are kept and a portion is missing. The sample has approximately 150,000 clones, roughly 80% seen once. Germline V CDR1 and CDR2: SGDLS, YYNGEE. Trimming took 2 bases from V and 0 from J; bases not matched to a gene: 13. The CDR3 length is 18 residues. Specimen: peripheral blood. The sequence was obtained from a human donor in a cohort sampled during active COVID-19. The rearrangement uses TRBV9 and TRBJ2-5, with TRBD2 matching over 7 bases. The CDR3 nucleotides read TGTGCCAGCAGCGTGCCCCCGGGGGGACCCGCAAACCAAGAGACCCAGTACTTC. It encodes CASSVPPGGPANQETQYF.